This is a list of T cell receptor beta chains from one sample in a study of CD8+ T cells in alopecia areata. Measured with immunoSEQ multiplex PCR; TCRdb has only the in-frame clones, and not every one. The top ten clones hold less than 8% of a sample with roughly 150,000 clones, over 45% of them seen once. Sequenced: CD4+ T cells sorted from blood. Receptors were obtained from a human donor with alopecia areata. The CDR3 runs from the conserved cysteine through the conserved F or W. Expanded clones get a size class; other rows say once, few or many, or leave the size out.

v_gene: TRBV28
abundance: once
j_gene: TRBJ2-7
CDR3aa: CASSRDRPYEQYF

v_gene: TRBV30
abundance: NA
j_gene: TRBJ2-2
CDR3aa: CAWTQDSVGAGELFF

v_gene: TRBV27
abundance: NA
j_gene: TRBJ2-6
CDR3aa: CASSLYLSGANVLTF

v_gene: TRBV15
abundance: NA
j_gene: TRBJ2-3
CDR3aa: CATSRQRGSSGSTDTQYF

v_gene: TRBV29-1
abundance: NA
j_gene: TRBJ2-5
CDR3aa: CSVVDRGEETQYF

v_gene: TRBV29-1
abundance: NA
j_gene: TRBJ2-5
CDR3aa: CSLRDRGPIETQYF

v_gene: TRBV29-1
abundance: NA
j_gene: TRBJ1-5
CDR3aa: CSVSDAGKDQPQHF

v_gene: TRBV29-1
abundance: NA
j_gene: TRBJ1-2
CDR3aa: CSVDTGRIGNYGYTF

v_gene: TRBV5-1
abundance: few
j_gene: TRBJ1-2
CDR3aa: CASSLGDGPHGYTF

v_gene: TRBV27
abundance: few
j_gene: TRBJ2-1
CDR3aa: CASSTGGLRFRNEQFF

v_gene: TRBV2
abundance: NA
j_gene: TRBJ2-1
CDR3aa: CASSYLRTQGEQFF